A selection of T cell receptor beta chains follows, all from one sample in a study of OX40 agonist ivuxolimab in advanced cancers. Clones were read by immunoSEQ multiplex PCR, and TCRdb kept only the in-frame ones, dropping some. The table records almost 80,000 clones, 84% of them present only once. This specimen was CD4+ or CD8+ T cells sorted from blood, taken in a trial of the OX40 agonist ivuxolimab. The receptors were gathered from an adult with an advanced solid tumor such as melanoma, head and neck, liver or kidney cancer. Both conserved end residues are part of each CDR3. Fields, in order: V gene, D gene, clone size, J gene, CDR3 DNA, CDR3 protein. D genes are given only for firm matches. Some rows mark clone size as missing; the rest say once, few, many or name a class of expanded clone.

>TRBV5-4|.|.|TRBJ1-4
TGTGCCAGCAGGGCGGACAGTTCAACTAATGAAAAACTGTTTTTT
CASRADSSTNEKLFF
>TRBV5-1|TRBD1|few|TRBJ1-1
TGCGCCAGCAGCTTGAGAACAGGGGCGAACACTGAAGCTTTCTTT
CASSLRTGANTEAFF
>TRBV10-1|.|.|TRBJ1-1
TGCGCCACCATAGAGGGGGGCGAGGCGAGGGCGCGAGGAAATTTCTTT
CATIEGGEARARGNFF
>TRBV9|.|.|TRBJ2-5
TGTGCCAGCAGCGTAGTTTCTACCGGGACCCAGTACTTC
CASSVVSTGTQYF
>TRBV18|TRBD1|.|TRBJ2-5
TGTGCCAGCTCACCTCAGGGGGCAGGGACCCAGTACTTC
CASSPQGAGTQYF
>TRBV21-1|.|.|TRBJ2-5
TGTGCCAGCAGCAGTGGACAGGGACCTCAAGAGACCCAGTACTTC
CASSSGQGPQETQYF
>TRBV7-2|TRBD2|.|TRBJ2-1
TGTGCCAGCAGCTTACGATCCGGACTAGCGGGGCCAAATTACAATGAGCAGTTCTTC
CASSLRSGLAGPNYNEQFF
>TRBV2|.|.|TRBJ2-1
TGTGCCAGCAGTAAAGGGGGGACGTGGGGTGAGCAGTTCTTC
CASSKGGTWGEQFF
>TRBV18|.|.|TRBJ1-1
TGTGCCAGCTCACCACCAAGCGAAAACACTGAAGCTTTCTTT
CASSPPSENTEAFF
>TRBV6-6|TRBD1|.|TRBJ1-2
TGTGCCAGCAGTCCCGGGACAGGGGCCAACTATGGCTACACCTTC
CASSPGTGANYGYTF
>TRBV19|.|.|TRBJ2-3
TGTGCCAGTAGTATAGATCGGCAGAGGGCAGATACGCAGTATTTT
CASSIDRQRADTQYF
>TRBV5-1|.|once|TRBJ1-3
TGCGCCAGCAGCTTAGGACAATCTGGAAACACCATATATTTT
CASSLGQSGNTIYF
>TRBV7-6|TRBD2|.|TRBJ2-1
TGTGCCAGCAGCTACGGACTAGCGGGGCTTCCCTACAATGAGCAGTTCTTC
CASSYGLAGLPYNEQFF
>TRBV2|.|.|TRBJ2-7
TGTGCCAGCACCGGGGCCTACGAGCAGTACTTC
CASTGAYEQYF
>TRBV7-9|.|.|TRBJ2-3
TGTGCCAGCAGCTTTGACCGGAATACGCAGTATTTT
CASSFDRNTQYF
>TRBV9|.|.|TRBJ1-2
TGTGCCAGCAGCGTAGGGGTTGGATTGGGGGGCTACACCTTC
CASSVGVGLGGYTF
>TRBV9|TRBD2|.|TRBJ2-5
TGTGCCAGCAGCGTGGGACTAAACCGGGAGACCCAGTACTTC
CASSVGLNRETQYF
>TRBV5-1|.|.|TRBJ2-7
TGCGCCAGCAGCTTCTCGGGATTCAGCTACGAGCAGTACTTC
CASSFSGFSYEQYF
>TRBV27|TRBD1|.|TRBJ1-1
TGTGCCAGCAGTGCGACAGGGTTGAACACTGAAGCTTTCTTT
CASSATGLNTEAFF
>TRBV20-1|.|.|TRBJ2-3
TGCAGTGCTGGGAAAGATACGCAGTATTTT
CSAGKDTQYF
>TRBV25-1|.|.|TRBJ2-7
TGTGCCAGCAGTGAATCGGCCACAGGGAAGACCTACGAGCAGTACTTC
CASSESATGKTYEQYF
>TRBV19|TRBD2|.|TRBJ2-3
TGTGCCAGTAGTATGGCGGGAGTAGGTTTGGATACGCAGTATTTT
CASSMAGVGLDTQYF
>TRBV4-1|.|once|TRBJ1-1
TGCGCCAGCAGCCAAGAAGGCAAGAACACTGAAGCTTTCTTT
CASSQEGKNTEAFF
>TRBV9|TRBD2|.|TRBJ2-7
TGTGCCAGCAGCGTAGGGCTCGGGGAGGGCTACGAGCAGTACTTC
CASSVGLGEGYEQYF
>TRBV6-6|.|.|TRBJ2-1
TGTGCCAGCAGTTATGACGATGAGCAGTTCTTC
CASSYDDEQFF
>TRBV7-2|TRBD2|.|TRBJ2-1
TGTGCCAGCAGCTTACGGGGGGGCCATGAGCAGTTCTTC
CASSLRGGHEQFF
>TRBV5-4|TRBD2|.|TRBJ2-7
TGTGCCAGCAGCTTGTCTAGCGGGGGGACCTACGAGCAGTACTTC
CASSLSSGGTYEQYF
>TRBV29-1|.|.|TRBJ2-2
TGCAGCGTAAGAAGATCGTGGAACACCGGGGAGCTGTTTTTT
CSVRRSWNTGELFF
>TRBV6-5|.|.|TRBJ2-5
TGTGCCAGCAGGGCGGGGGAGACCCAGTACTTC
CASRAGETQYF
>TRBV9|TRBD2|.|TRBJ2-1
TGTGCCAGCAGCATTAGCGGGATTAGCTCCTACAATGAGCAGTTCTTC
CASSISGISSYNEQFF
>TRBV11-2|.|.|TRBJ1-3
TGTGCCAGCAGCTTAGACAGAACTGGAAACACCATATATTTT
CASSLDRTGNTIYF
>TRBV7-9|.|.|TRBJ1-2
TGTGCCAGCAGCTTAGGGCCGGGGACGGTCTATGGCTACACCTTC
CASSLGPGTVYGYTF
>TRBV5-8|TRBD1|.|TRBJ1-1
TGTGCCAGCAGCGGGACAGGGAGGAACACTGAAGCTTTCTTT
CASSGTGRNTEAFF
>TRBV19|.|once|TRBJ1-1
TGTGCCAGTAGTACAGGACCTGACACTGAAGCTTTCTTT
CASSTGPDTEAFF
>TRBV21-1|.|.|TRBJ2-5
TGTGCCAGCAGCAAAACTCCCCAAACAAAGGACGGGGAGACCCAGTACTTC
CASSKTPQTKDGETQYF
>TRBV7-2|.|few|TRBJ1-5
TGTGCCAGCAGCTTCTCAGGTGCGGGCAATCAGCCCCAGCATTTT
CASSFSGAGNQPQHF
>TRBV4-1|.|.|TRBJ1-4
TGCGCCAGCAGCCAAGAGCGGGGTAGGGAAAAACTGTTTTTT
CASSQERGREKLFF
>TRBV30|TRBD1|.|TRBJ1-6
TGTGCCTGGAGTGTACGGGACAGAAATAATTCACCCCTCCACTTT
CAWSVRDRNNSPLHF
>TRBV5-1|.|once|TRBJ2-7
TGCGCCAGCAGCTTGGGGGCAGGGATGACCTACGAGCAGTACTTC
CASSLGAGMTYEQYF
>TRBV6-6|TRBD2|.|TRBJ2-3
TGTGCCAGCAGCCGCCTAGCGGCGCCCACAGATACGCAGTATTTT
CASSRLAAPTDTQYF